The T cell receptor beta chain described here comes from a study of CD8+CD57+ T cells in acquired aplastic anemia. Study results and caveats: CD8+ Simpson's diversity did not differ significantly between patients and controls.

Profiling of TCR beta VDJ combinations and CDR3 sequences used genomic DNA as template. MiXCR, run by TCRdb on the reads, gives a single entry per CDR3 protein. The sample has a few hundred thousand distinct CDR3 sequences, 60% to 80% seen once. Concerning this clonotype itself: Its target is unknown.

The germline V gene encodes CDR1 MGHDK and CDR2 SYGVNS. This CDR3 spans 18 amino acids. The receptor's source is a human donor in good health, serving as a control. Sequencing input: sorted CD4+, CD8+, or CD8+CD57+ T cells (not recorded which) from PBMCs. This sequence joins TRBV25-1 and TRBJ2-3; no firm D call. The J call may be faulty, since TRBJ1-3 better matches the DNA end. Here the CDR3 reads CASSEFGNGLGSGNTIYF. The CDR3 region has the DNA TGTGCCAGCAGTGAATTCGGGAACGGACTGGGGTCTGGAAACACCATATATTTT.